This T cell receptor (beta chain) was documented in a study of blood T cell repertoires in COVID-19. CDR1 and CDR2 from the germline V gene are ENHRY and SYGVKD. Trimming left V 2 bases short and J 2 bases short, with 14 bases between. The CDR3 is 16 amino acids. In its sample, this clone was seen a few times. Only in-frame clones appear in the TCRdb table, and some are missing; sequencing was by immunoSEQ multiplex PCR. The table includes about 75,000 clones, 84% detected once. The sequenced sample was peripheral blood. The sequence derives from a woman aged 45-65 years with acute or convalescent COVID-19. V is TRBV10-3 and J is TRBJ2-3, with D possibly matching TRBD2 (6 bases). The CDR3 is CAISEMTRSTTDTQYF. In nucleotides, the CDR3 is TGTGCCATCAGTGAGATGACTAGATCGACCACAGATACGCAGTATTTT.